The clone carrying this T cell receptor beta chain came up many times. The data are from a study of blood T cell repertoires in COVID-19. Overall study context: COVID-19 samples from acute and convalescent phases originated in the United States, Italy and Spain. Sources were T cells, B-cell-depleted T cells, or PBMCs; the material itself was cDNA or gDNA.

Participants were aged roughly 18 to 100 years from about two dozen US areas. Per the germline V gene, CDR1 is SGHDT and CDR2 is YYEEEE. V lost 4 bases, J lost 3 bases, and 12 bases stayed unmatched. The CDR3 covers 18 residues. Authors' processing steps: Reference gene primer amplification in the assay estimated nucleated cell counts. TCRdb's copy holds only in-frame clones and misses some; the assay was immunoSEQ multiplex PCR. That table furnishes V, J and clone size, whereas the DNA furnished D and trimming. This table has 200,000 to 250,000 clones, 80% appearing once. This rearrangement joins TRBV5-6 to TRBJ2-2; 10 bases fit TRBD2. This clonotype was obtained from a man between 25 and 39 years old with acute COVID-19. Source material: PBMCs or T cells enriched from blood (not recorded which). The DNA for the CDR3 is TGTGCCAGCAGCGGTCTCGAGCGGGGGGGCCGATACACCGGGGAGCTGTTTTTT. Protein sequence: CASSGLERGGRYTGELFF.